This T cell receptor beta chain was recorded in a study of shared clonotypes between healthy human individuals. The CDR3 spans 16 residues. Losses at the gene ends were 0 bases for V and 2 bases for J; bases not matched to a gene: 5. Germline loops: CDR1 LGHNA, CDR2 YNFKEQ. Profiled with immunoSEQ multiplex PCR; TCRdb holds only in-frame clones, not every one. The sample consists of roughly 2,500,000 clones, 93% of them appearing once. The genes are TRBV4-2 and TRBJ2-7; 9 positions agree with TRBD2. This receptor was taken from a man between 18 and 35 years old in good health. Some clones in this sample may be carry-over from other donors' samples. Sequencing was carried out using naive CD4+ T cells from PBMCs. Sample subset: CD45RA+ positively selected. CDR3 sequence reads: CASSQDPTSGTYEQYF. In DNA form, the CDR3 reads TGTGCCAGCAGCCAAGATCCGACTAGCGGTACCTACGAGCAGTACTTC.